This T cell receptor beta chain derives from a study of OX40 agonist ivuxolimab in advanced cancers. Study-wide context: Patients were approximately 80% male with ages roughly 20 to 90, mean approximately 58.

The CDR3 extends over 15 amino acids. CDR1 and CDR2 from the germline V gene are SGDLS and YYNGEE. The V and J ends lost 0 bases and 1 base respectively, with 9 bases between them. Notes on the study in general: The study did not work out the antigen specificity of the expanded peripheral T cells. Clonal expansion from baseline to week 6 occurred in both CD4+ and CD8+ T cells.

Sequenced by immunoSEQ multiplex PCR; TCRdb stores in-frame clones only, minus some. The sample yields 70,000 to 80,000 clones, over 90% seen once. Patients were ineligible given autoimmune disease history or systemic immunosuppression. This clone came up once. Antigen: not known. This chain joins TRBV9 and TRBJ2-3; TRBD2 is a possible D gene (6 bases). The material was CD4+ or CD8+ T cells sorted from blood, obtained in a trial of the OX40 agonist ivuxolimab. The receptor was derived from an adult with an advanced solid tumor such as melanoma, head and neck, liver or kidney cancer. The CDR3 reads CASSVVPSGTDTQYF. Written as DNA, the CDR3 is TGTGCCAGCAGCGTAGTACCTAGCGGCACAGATACGCAGTATTTT.